This TCR beta chain was documented in a study of T cell repertoires in cytomegalovirus infection. Study as a whole: Indications came from public TCR beta signatures; they pointed to CMV infection and to a matching HLA type.

This clonotype was detected only a few times. Its antigen is undetermined. Via MiXCR, TCRdb re-called the reads, giving one row per CDR3 protein. Of approximately 89,000 distinct CDR3 sequences listed, 20% to 30% are singletons. This CDR3 is built from 14 residues. Trimming removed 5 bases at V and 0 bases at J, with 10 bases between. Germline V gene data show CDR1 as LNHDA and CDR2 as SQIVND (reference sequence). The J gene is TRBJ1-1, the V gene TRBV19, with D tentatively TRBD1 (5 bases). The sequencing used CD8+ T cells from cultured PBMCs, collected from culture after CMV antigen stimulation. The TCR was taken from a human donor in good health (CMV status not recorded). Some clones in this sample may be carry-over from other donors' samples. For the CDR3, the DNA is TGTGCCAGTAGTTTGGTCAGGGTGAACACTGAAGCTTTCTTT. As protein: CASSLVRVNTEAFF.